Reported below is one T cell receptor beta chain. Its antigen is currently not known. No base qualities exist here, and no much larger clone lies one base off it. The immunoSEQ Assay, a bias-controlled multiplex PCR, was used to amplify TCRbeta CDR3 regions from genomic DNA. Concerning the study's data processing: Nucleated cell counts per sample were estimated from amplification of reference gene primers within the assay. To quantify the absolute abundance of each unique TCRbeta CDR3 rearrangement, sequence reads were collapsed and filtered. For each sample, productive Simpson clonality was calculated as the square root of Simpson's diversity index over productive rearrangements. TCRdb mirrors the immuneACCESS table, restricted to in-frame sequences. Some clones are absent from its copies; in checked studies, under half trace to an unresolved V gene, and the reason for the others is unknown. V, J and clone size reflect that table, while D and trimming were determined from the DNA. For this sample there are 250,000 to 300,000 clones; less than 90% appear just once. Roughly 13% of the sample rests with the top ten.

This sample stems from a study of blood T cell repertoires in COVID-19 (dated by TCRdb to between 2020 and 2021). Study-level background: Samples from collaborators originated in the United States, Italy and Spain and spanned both the acute and convalescent phases of COVID-19. Subjects who had been exposed to COVID-19, were actively infected with it, or had recovered from it provided the deeply sampled blood TCRbeta repertoires that made up the dataset. The prospective study material was composed of cDNA or gDNA derived from T cells, B-cell-depleted T cells, or PBMCs. The samples were drawn from two sources: the first 160 participants of the ongoing ImmuneRACE study, and 1,200 or so subjects contributed by 6 global collaborators. HLA class I and class II types, where available, came from metadata supplied by the sample provider rather than from assay-based typing. Sample metadata almost always included a de-identified subject ID, COVID-19 status, age in years and sex. The repertoires were released in a freely available public database meant as a resource for research on the immune response to SARS-CoV-2.

General findings and caveats noted by the study authors: Clinical and demographic metadata were provided uncurated, with the amount varying by source and participant.

V has 5 bases trimmed and J has 3 bases trimmed; junction bases matching no gene number 10. From the germline V gene, CDR1 is MDHEN and CDR2 is SYDVKM. The CDR3 holds 18 amino acids from the cysteine to the phenylalanine. Just the 54-base CDR3 DNA is kept, in frame starting at base 1. At one collaborating source in Seattle, patients were enrolled during active infection and were followed longitudinally through the course of disease. The collaborating institutions used their own protocols to collect whole blood in K2EDTA tubes. Collaborator samples were shipped for TCRbeta analysis as frozen whole blood, isolated PBMCs, or DNA extracted from either sample type.

The sequencing sample was made of peripheral blood. This receptor chain uses TRBV28 and TRBJ2-3; 14 bases in between match TRBD2. This TCR derives from a woman aged 70-85 years with COVID-19, enrolled during active disease. The CDR3 region: CASSSHGLAGGRTDTQYF. The DNA reads TGTGCCAGCAGTAGCCATGGACTAGCGGGGGGCCGGACAGATACGCAGTATTTT.